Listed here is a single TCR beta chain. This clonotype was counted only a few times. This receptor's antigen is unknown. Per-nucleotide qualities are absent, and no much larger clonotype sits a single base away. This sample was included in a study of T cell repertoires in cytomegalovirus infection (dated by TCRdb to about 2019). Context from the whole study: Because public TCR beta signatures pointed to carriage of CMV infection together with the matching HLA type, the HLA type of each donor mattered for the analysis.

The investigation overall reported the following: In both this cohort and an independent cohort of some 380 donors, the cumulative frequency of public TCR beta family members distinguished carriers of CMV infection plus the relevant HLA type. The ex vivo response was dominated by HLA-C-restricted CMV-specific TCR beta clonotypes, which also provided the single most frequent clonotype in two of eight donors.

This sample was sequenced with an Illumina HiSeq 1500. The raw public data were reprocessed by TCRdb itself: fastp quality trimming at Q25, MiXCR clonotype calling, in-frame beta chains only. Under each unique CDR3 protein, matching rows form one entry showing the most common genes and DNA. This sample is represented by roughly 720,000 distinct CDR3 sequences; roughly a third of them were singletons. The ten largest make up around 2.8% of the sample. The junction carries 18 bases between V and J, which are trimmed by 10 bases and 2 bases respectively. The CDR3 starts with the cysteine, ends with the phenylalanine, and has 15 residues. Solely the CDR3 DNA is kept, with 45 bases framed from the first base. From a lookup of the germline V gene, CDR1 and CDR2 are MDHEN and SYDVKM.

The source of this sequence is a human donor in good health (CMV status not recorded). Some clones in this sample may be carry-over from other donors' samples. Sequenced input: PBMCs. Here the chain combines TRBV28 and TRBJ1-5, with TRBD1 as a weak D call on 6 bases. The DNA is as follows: TGTGCCACCACAGTTCTACAGGGCGGCAATCAGCCCCAGCATTTT. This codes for CATTVLQGGNQPQHF. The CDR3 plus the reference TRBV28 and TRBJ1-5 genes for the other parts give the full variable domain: DVKVTQSSRYLVKRTGEKVFLECVQDMDHENMFWYRQDPGLGLRLIYFSYDVKMKEKGDIPEGYSVSREKKERFSLILESASTNQTSMYLCATTVLQGGNQPQHFGDGTRLSIL.